The entry below gives a single TCR beta chain sequence along with its context. Its antigen remains undetermined. Mismatch with germline at one junction end may stem from a read error. This specimen belongs to a study of identical twins (dated by TCRdb to the mid-2010s). Study-wide context: The study deep-sequenced TCR alpha and beta repertoires from monozygotic twins, unrelated adults of various ages and cord blood to test whether fetal clonotypes persist. Replicate twin experiments were performed at different times using different library preparation protocols to rule out contamination. Here is what the overall study found, with its caveats: Conclusions relied on cross-sectional statistical analysis, since the same donors could not be followed over many years. Abundant cord blood beta clonotypes had fewer insertions, young adult naive repertoires showed a similar but weaker trend, and memory repertoires showed no such trend. In monozygotic twins, out-of-frame TCR alpha sharing was systematically underestimated by recombination models, although the models agreed with sharing between unrelated individuals. Zero-insertion analyses could be partly confounded by invariant T cells such as MAIT and iNKT, though diverse VJ usage argued against such confounding for most clonotypes. A weaker excess of twin sharing was found in beta out-of-frame sequences because the signal-to-noise ratio was lowered by fewer shared sequences. Compared with coincidental sharing between unrelated individuals, out-of-frame TCR alpha sequences shared between twins had an excess of sequences with low generation probability.

The CDR3 has 14 amino acids, counting the end cysteine and phenylalanine. Just the 42-base CDR3 DNA is kept, in frame starting at base 1. CDR1 SGHRS and CDR2 YFSETQ are derived from the germline V gene. Libraries came from 5' RACE. TCRdb shows the sequencer as Illumina HiSeq 2000. Template switching introduced a universal primer binding site; the final cDNA contained a unique molecular identifier, enabling accurate counting of TCR cDNA molecules. Specific primers in the conserved constant-segment region were used to synthesize first-strand cDNA for TCR alpha and beta chains. Each cDNA library was double barcoded, with a SMART-Mk sample barcode plus Illumina barcodes, to control for contamination. TruSeq adapter sequences and Illumina sample barcodes were added in two successive PCR steps. TCR alpha and beta cDNA libraries were sequenced on the Illumina HiSeq platform with custom primers. As for how the authors treated the data: MiGEC was used to process raw reads and extract unique molecular identifiers, and MiXCR was used to find CDR3 positions. For each individual, recombination models were inferred using an EM algorithm with the repgenHMM and IGoR tools. The tcR package in R was used for shared clonotype analysis, with sharing normalized by the product of cloneset sizes. Out-of-frame nonproductive sequences were analyzed to study raw recombination free of thymic and clonal selection effects. TCRdb reprocessing: public reads trimmed at Q25 with fastp, clones called with MiXCR, in-frame beta chains kept. Rows are combined by CDR3 protein, so each entry shows the most common genes and DNA. The V and J calls follow TCRdb's processing rather than the paper's. The sample table records a few hundred thousand distinct CDR3 sequences; more than 9.5% of these occur just once. The top ten clonotypes cover under 4.5% of the sample.

Every donor in the study was a healthy Caucasian. Three pairs of female monozygotic twins, all aged 18 to 29 years, were included in the twin cohort. Miltenyi CD45RO+ enrichment and human naive T-cell isolation kits were used to isolate memory (CD45RO+) and naive T cells from PBMC. This sample also appeared in a second study, on yellow fever vaccine responses in identical twins. That second report states: The T cell response to vaccination in identical twins was reported by the authors to appear partly convergent and partly personalized. In the study, vaccine-responding T cell clones were precisely tracked in identical twins.

Input material: memory (CD45RO+) T cells sorted from blood. Explained via the paper, the cell subset or site label denotes: CD45RO+ enriched T cells. The V gene is TRBV5-1 and the J gene is TRBJ2-7, and 9 junction bases match TRBD1. The receptor was isolated from a woman under 30 in good health. The DNA is as follows: TGCGCCAGCAGTTCCCGAACTACGGACAGGGGAATTTCGTTC. It encodes CASSSRTTDRGISF. This CDR3, with the reference TRBV5-1 and TRBJ2-7 proteins standing in past its ends, gives the full variable domain KAGVTQTPRYLIKTRGQQVTLSCSPISGHRSVSWYQQTPGQGLQFLFEYFSETQRNKGNFPGRFSGRQFSNSRSEMNVSTLELGDSALYLCASSSRTTDRGISFGPGTRLTVT.